The 21 T cell receptor beta chains below all came from one sample that was sequenced in a study of identical twins. From the 5' RACE reads, TCRdb called clonotypes with MiXCR, one entry per CDR3 protein. Of some 660,000 distinct CDR3 sequences in the sample, 8.5% to 9.5% were seen once. This same sample was also part of a study on yellow fever vaccine responses in identical twins.

Sequencing used PBMCs. The receptor set was obtained from a woman between 18 and 29 years old in good health.

This clonotype has more than one count but fewer than ten. The rearrangement joins TRBV9 to TRBJ2-2; D uncertain. CDR1 is SGDLS and CDR2 is YYNGEE in the germline V gene. The CDR3 runs 15 residues. Trimming stripped 4 bases from V and 2 bases from J, with 12 bases between. CDR3 DNA sequence: TGTGCCAGCAGCCCTCGGATGGGTAACACCGGGGAGCTGTTTTTT. It codes for CASSPRMGNTGELFF.

The table lists this clonotype with many counts. As DNA, the CDR3 is TGTGCCATCAGTGAGGGACAGGAAAATGAAAAACTGTTTTTT. Translating it yields CAISEGQENEKLFF. The genes are TRBV10-3 and TRBJ1-4, with TRBD1 matching 7 bases. The J segment lost 5 bases and the V segment lost 2 bases, leaving 2 bases of the junction unmatched. This CDR3 has 14 amino acids. The germline CDR1 and CDR2 sequences are ENHRY and SYGVKD.

This rearrangement joins TRBV7-2 to TRBJ2-7, with TRBD2 matching 8 bases. Germline V CDR1 and CDR2: SGHTA, FQGNSA. This CDR3 is built from 14 residues. With 5 bases clipped from V and 4 bases from J, the junction kept 7 bases outside the gene matches. The CDR3 loop reads CASSQGLGKYEQYF. The CDR3 DNA reads TGTGCCAGCAGCCAGGGACTAGGGAAGTACGAGCAGTACTTC.

This clonotype was found a few times. V usage is TRBV2 and J usage is TRBJ1-5; TRBD1 aligns across 7 bases. This CDR3 is 13 amino acids long. Germline V gene sequence: CDR1 SNHLY, CDR2 FYNNEI. The V and J ends lost 9 bases and 8 bases, in that order; junction bases with no gene match: 10. This CDR3 reads CARSQGGKEPQHF. The CDR3 DNA reads as TGTGCCAGATCCCAGGGGGGTAAGGAGCCCCAGCATTTT.

The chain employs TRBV7-3 and TRBJ2-1, with D perhaps TRBD1 (5 bases). V lost 2 bases and J lost 5, with 7 bases in between. There are 13 residues in the CDR3. Per germline, CDR1 SGHTA and CDR2 FQGTGA. The CDR3 region has the DNA TGTGCCAGCAGCTTAGACAGACACAATGAGCAGTTCTTC. Protein: CASSLDRHNEQFF.

This clonotype has more than one count but fewer than ten. The V and J genes are TRBV7-9 and TRBJ1-5; 8 nucleotides align to TRBD1. The germline V gene encodes CDR1 SEHNR and CDR2 FQNEAQ (reference sequence). The trim removed 5 bases at V and 5 bases at J, leaving 5 bases unmatched. The CDR3 is 14 residues long. In DNA, the CDR3 is TGTGCCAGCAGCCGGCAGGGGGCCGATCAGCCCCAGCATTTT. Amino acid sequence: CASSRQGADQPQHF.

This clonotype was seen more than once but under ten times. The genes are TRBV10-3 and TRBJ2-3, with D tentatively TRBD2 (5 bases). The CDR3 is 14 amino acids. Germline lookup yields CDR1 ENHRY and CDR2 SYGVKD. Trimming pared 6 bases from V and 6 bases from J, leaving 16 bases between. In DNA, the CDR3 is TGTGCCATCAGCTGGTCGGGAACAGAGGATACGCAGTATTTT. Protein sequence: CAISWSGTEDTQYF.

This clonotype was seen at least ten times. The chain couples TRBV27 to TRBJ2-7, with TRBD1 matching 8 bases. From germline, CDR1 is MNHEY and CDR2 SMNVEV (reference sequence). J lost 0 bases, V lost 7 bases, and 5 bases had no gene match. The CDR3 spans 14 residues. The CDR3 sequence: CASTFTGGSYEQYF. In nucleotides, the CDR3 is TGTGCCAGCACTTTTACAGGGGGCTCCTACGAGCAGTACTTC.

This clonotype was seen a few times. V and J are TRBV2 and TRBJ2-3, with D hard to call. The CDR3 runs 17 residues. Per the germline V gene, CDR1 is SNHLY and CDR2 is FYNNEI. V lost 6 bases and J lost 4, with 23 bases in between. For the CDR3, the DNA is TGTGCCAGCAGCGAACCAGGAAAGGGCCCCCTCCCAGATACGCAGTATTTT. This codes for CASSEPGKGPLPDTQYF.

The rearrangement uses TRBV30 and TRBJ2-2; D unresolved. This CDR3 is 10 amino acids long. Germline V gene lookup returns CDR1 GTSNPN and CDR2 SVGIG (reference sequence). V was pared by 5 bases and J by 6 bases, with 4 bases between. The CDR3 region is CAWEAGELFF. CDR3 DNA sequence: TGTGCCTGGGAAGCCGGGGAGCTGTTTTTT.

DNA for the CDR3: TGTGCCAGCAGCTCCAGGACAGGGAGGGGGGCGGAGCAGTACTTC. Translation: CASSSRTGRGAEQYF. The chain uses TRBV5-6 and TRBJ2-7, with D perhaps matching TRBD1 (8 bases). Deletions cut 3 bases from V and 7 bases from J, with 20 bases between. This CDR3 has 15 amino acids. Germline V CDR1 and CDR2: SGHDT, YYEEEE.

This clonotype has a handful of counts. This chain uses TRBV7-9 with TRBJ2-2; D is possibly TRBD2 (5 bases). Germline V gene lookup returns CDR1 SEHNR and CDR2 FQNEAQ (reference sequence). CDR3 length: 15 amino acids. Trimming took off 6 bases at V and 5 bases at J, with 16 bases between the two ends. The CDR3 sequence is CASSFARGQTGELFF. CDR3 DNA sequence: TGTGCCAGCAGTTTCGCACGGGGTCAAACCGGGGAGCTGTTTTTT.

The rearrangement links TRBV9 to TRBJ2-3; 7 bases are a match to TRBD2. This CDR3 is 14 amino acids long. Trimming cost V 3 bases and J 4 bases; bases outside gene matches: 5. Germline assignment: CDR1 SGDLS and CDR2 YYNGEE. This chain's CDR3 is CASSGLGGADTQYF. CDR3 DNA sequence: TGTGCCAGCAGCGGTTTGGGAGGGGCAGATACGCAGTATTTT.

The chain has TRBV7-2 and TRBJ2-7; 8 bases map to TRBD1. The CDR3 spans 17 residues. Germline V gene sequence: CDR1 SGHTA, CDR2 FQGNSA. V gave up 3 bases and J gave up 2 bases; unmatched junction bases: 12. CDR3 region: CASSFRPGTGVTYEQYF. CDR3 DNA: TGTGCCAGCAGCTTTCGCCCCGGGACAGGAGTAACCTACGAGCAGTACTTC.

This clonotype was observed many times. The V call is TRBV6-1, the J call TRBJ2-7; D may be TRBD1 (5 bases). CDR3 length: 13 amino acids. The germline V and J ends were trimmed by 6 bases and 1 base, with 10 bases remaining between them. Germline CDR1 reads MNHNS; CDR2 reads SASEGT. CDR3 DNA sequence: TGTGCCAGCAGCTCCAGGGTGTCCTACGAGCAGTACTTC. Translation gives CASSSRVSYEQYF.

The V and J genes are TRBV6-1 and TRBJ1-6, with D perhaps TRBD1 (5 bases). V lost 7 bases and J lost 8, with 18 bases in between. CDR1 MNHNS and CDR2 SASEGT come from the germline V gene. This CDR3 has 15 amino acids. In nucleotides, the CDR3 is TGTGCCAGCAACTTAGGGACTCCTACACATTCACCCCTCCACTTT. It encodes CASNLGTPTHSPLHF.

Only a few counts were recorded for this clonotype. The gene calls are TRBV7-2 and TRBJ1-1; D gene uncertain. V gave up 6 bases and J gave up 4 bases, with 6 bases separating them. The CDR3 is 11 residues long. The V gene's germline CDR1 is SGHTA and CDR2 FQGNSA. The CDR3 reads CASRLATEAFF. The CDR3 region has the DNA TGTGCCAGCAGACTAGCCACTGAAGCTTTCTTT.

The rearrangement links TRBV10-3 to TRBJ2-1; 8 bases line up with TRBD2. V was clipped by 6 bases and J by 1 base; unmatched bases: 8. The CDR3 length is 16 residues. Germline lookup yields CDR1 ENHRY and CDR2 SYGVKD. CDR3 sequence (DNA): TGTGCCATCAGCGCCGCTGCGGGGGGATCCTACAATGAGCAGTTCTTC. Translating it yields CAISAAAGGSYNEQFF.

This sequence joins TRBV7-2 and TRBJ2-7; D is uncertain. Germline lookup yields CDR1 SGHTA and CDR2 FQGNSA. Trimming removed 3 bases from V and 6 bases from J, with 9 bases in between. The CDR3 is 12 residues long. CDR3: CASSFRASEQYF. CDR3 sequence (DNA): TGTGCCAGCAGCTTTAGGGCTTCCGAGCAGTACTTC.

This clonotype was found a few times. The chain employs TRBV5-1 and TRBJ2-4, with D possibly TRBD2 on 6 matching bases. Between the trimmed V and J ends, which lost 0 bases and 1 base, there was a span of 11 bases. The CDR3 sequence is 16 residues long. Germline lookup yields CDR1 SGHRS and CDR2 YFSETQ. In DNA, the CDR3 is TGCGCCAGCAGCTTGGCGGAGGGGTCCGCCAAAAACATTCAGTACTTC. As protein: CASSLAEGSAKNIQYF.

This clonotype was found many times. The chain joins TRBV12-3 or TRBV12-4 to TRBJ1-5; 7 bases line up with TRBD1. This CDR3 is 14 amino acids long. Trimming removed 4 bases from V and 7 bases from J; junction bases left unmatched: 7. The chain's CDR3 is CASSYNRGAQPQHF. In nucleotides, the CDR3 is TGTGCCAGCAGTTACAACAGGGGCGCCCAGCCCCAGCATTTT.